The 14 T cell receptor beta chains reported below all come from one sample, sequenced in a study of blood T cell repertoires in COVID-19. TCRdb's table, derived via immunoSEQ multiplex PCR, lists solely in-frame clones and lacks some. This sample yields 55,000 to 90,000 clones, of which more than 85% are seen a single time; under 15% belongs to the top ten. The sequenced sample consisted of peripheral blood. Receptors originate from a human donor with active COVID-19. The donor label of this sample is uncertain.

The sample holds one count of this clone. The rearrangement links TRBV5-1 to TRBJ1-4; weak D call: TRBD1 (6 bases). Germline CDR1 SGHRS, CDR2 YFSETQ. The CDR3 is 14 amino acids. V gave up 4 bases and J gave up 7 bases, with 14 bases separating them. This chain's CDR3 is CASSPGGQGEKLFF. In nucleotides, the CDR3 is TGCGCCAGCAGCCCCGGGGGGCAAGGTGAAAAACTGTTTTTT.

The chain recombines TRBV24-1 with TRBJ1-5; 11 positions match TRBD1. V gave up 6 bases and J gave up 8 bases; unmatched junction bases: 11. The CDR3 length is 16 residues. CDR1 is KGHDR, CDR2 SFDVKD, per germline. The CDR3: CATSTGQGALFEPQHF. The CDR3 DNA follows: TGTGCCACCAGTACTGGACAGGGGGCGCTTTTTGAGCCCCAGCATTTT.

The chain is built from TRBV11-2 and TRBJ2-5; D unclear. Germline CDR1 reads SGHAT; CDR2 reads FQNNGV. V was clipped by 1 base and J by 2 bases, with 5 bases between them. The CDR3 runs to 13 residues. CDR3 sequence reads: CASSLAPQETQYF. The CDR3 DNA follows: TGTGCCAGCAGCTTAGCCCCACAAGAGACCCAGTACTTC.

The gene calls are TRBV7-8 and TRBJ1-5; D gene uncertain. V lost 2 bases to trimming and J lost 8 bases, with 13 bases between them. This CDR3 contains 14 residues. Germline CDR1 SGHVS, CDR2 FQNEAQ. The CDR3 loop reads CASSLPQASEPQHF. The CDR3 DNA sequence: TGTGCCAGCAGCTTACCGCAGGCCAGTGAGCCCCAGCATTTT.

The chain links TRBV27 to TRBJ1-1; D is unclear. CDR1 MNHEY and CDR2 SMNVEV come from the germline V gene (reference sequence). The V gene lost 7 bases and the J gene lost 1 base, with 10 bases spanning the gap. This CDR3 contains 13 residues. CDR3 protein: CASMVRTNTEAFF. The CDR3 DNA follows: TGTGCCAGCATGGTCAGAACGAACACTGAAGCTTTCTTT.

Here the CDR3 reads CASSFGSGEETQYF. As DNA, the CDR3 is TGTGCCAGCAGTTTTGGATCAGGGGAAGAGACCCAGTACTTC. V is TRBV7-9 and J is TRBJ2-5; D may be TRBD1 (6 bases). V was trimmed by 6 bases and J by 3 bases, leaving 14 bases between them. The length of the CDR3 is 14 residues. CDR1 SEHNR and CDR2 FQNEAQ come from the germline V gene (reference sequence).

V is TRBV19 and J is TRBJ1-2; the match to TRBD1 covers 8 bases. V trimming: 5 bases; J trimming: 7 bases; junction bases outside the gene matches: 12. In germline, CDR1 is LNHDA, CDR2 SQIVND (reference sequence). CDR3 length: 15 amino acids. CDR3 DNA: TGTGCCAGTAGTTTTCTCAGGGGGCAATCTGTTGGCTACACCTTC. Its translation: CASSFLRGQSVGYTF.

The V and J genes are TRBV28 and TRBJ2-7; no clear D. Germline assignment: CDR1 MDHEN and CDR2 SYDVKM. V lost 6 bases to trimming and J lost 2 bases, with 11 bases between them. The CDR3 has 13 residues. CDR3 in DNA: TGTGCCAGCAGCCCCCCGCCGGCCTACGAGCAGTACTTC. It specifies CASSPPPAYEQYF.

V is TRBV6-6 and J is TRBJ1-1, with TRBD1 matching over 7 bases. CDR3 size: 13 residues. J lost 8 bases, V lost 2 bases, and 5 bases had no gene match. Per the germline V gene, CDR1 is MNHNY and CDR2 is SVGAGI (reference sequence). CDR3 amino acids: CASSYTQQGEAFF. The CDR3 nucleotides read TGTGCCAGCAGTTACACCCAACAGGGGGAAGCTTTCTTT.

J is TRBJ2-2 and V is TRBV6-5, with 8 bases fitting TRBD2. V lost 7 bases and J lost 5; bases outside the gene matches: 9. The CDR3 has 15 residues. CDR1 is MNHEY, CDR2 SVGAGI, per germline. CDR3 DNA sequence: TGTGCCAGCACCCTGGGGGTAGCGGGGACCGGGGAGCTGTTTTTT. Its translation is CASTLGVAGTGELFF.

This clone was detected a few times. The chain links TRBV4-1 to TRBJ2-7; perhaps TRBD2 as D (6 bases). Trimming took 1 base from V and 1 from J, leaving 17 bases between them. CDR3 length equals 17 residues. Germline V CDR1 and CDR2: MGHRA, YSYEKL. CDR3 sequence (DNA): TGCGCCAGCAGCCAAGGCGGGGTCGGGGAGTGGTCCTACGAGCAGTACTTC. Protein sequence: CASSQGGVGEWSYEQYF.

The chain has TRBV10-3 and TRBJ2-1; 9 bases line up with TRBD2. With V trimmed by 8 bases and J by 6 bases, 8 bases remained unmatched. Germline-derived CDR1 and CDR2 are ENHRY and SYGVKD. The CDR3 consists of 14 residues. In DNA form, the CDR3 reads TGTGCCATCGGGGAGCGGGAGGAGGGCAATGAGCAGTTCTTC. Translation gives CAIGEREEGNEQFF.

V gene TRBV10-3 combines with J gene TRBJ1-5, with a tentative D call TRBD1 (5 bases). Trimming shortened V by 3 bases and J by 2 bases, and 8 bases separated the two germline ends. In germline, CDR1 is ENHRY, CDR2 SYGVKD. The CDR3 runs 14 residues. The DNA of the CDR3 is TGTGCCATCAGTGACAGGGAAGGCAATCAGCCCCAGCATTTT. Translating it yields CAISDREGNQPQHF.

This clone came up once. V is TRBV6-2 or TRBV6-3 and J is TRBJ1-5, with D uncertain. This CDR3 contains 14 residues. V lost 2 bases and J 5 bases, leaving 10 bases between the germline ends. Germline CDR1 and CDR2: MNHEY and SVGEGT. CDR3 residues: CASSYAGGYQPQHF. As DNA, the CDR3 is TGTGCCAGCAGTTACGCGGGAGGGTATCAGCCCCAGCATTTT.